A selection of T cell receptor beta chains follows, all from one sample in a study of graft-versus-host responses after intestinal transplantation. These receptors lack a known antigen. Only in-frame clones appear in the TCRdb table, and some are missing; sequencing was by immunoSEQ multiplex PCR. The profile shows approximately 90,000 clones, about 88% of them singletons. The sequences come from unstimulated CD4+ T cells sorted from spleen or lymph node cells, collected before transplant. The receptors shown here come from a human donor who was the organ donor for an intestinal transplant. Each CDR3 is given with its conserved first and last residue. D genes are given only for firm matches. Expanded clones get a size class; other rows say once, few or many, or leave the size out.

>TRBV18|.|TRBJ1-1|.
CASSPLGGYGNTEAFF
TGTGCCAGCTCACCACTGGGGGGATACGGGAACACTGAAGCTTTCTTT
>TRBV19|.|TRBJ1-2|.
CATKDEAGGDYGYTF
TGTGCCACAAAGGACGAGGCCGGGGGGGACTATGGCTACACCTTC
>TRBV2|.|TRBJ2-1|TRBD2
CASSADSRRGGLWGYNEQFF
TGTGCCAGCAGTGCCGATTCGAGGCGGGGGGGCCTTTGGGGCTACAATGAGCAGTTCTTC
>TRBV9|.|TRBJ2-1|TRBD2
CASSSTGGEGLTSSYNEQFF
TGTGCCAGCAGCTCTACTGGGGGGGAGGGCCTTACTAGCTCCTACAATGAGCAGTTCTTC
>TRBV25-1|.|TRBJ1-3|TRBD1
CASSSGQGNTIYF
TGTGCCAGCAGTTCAGGACAGGGCAACACCATATATTTT
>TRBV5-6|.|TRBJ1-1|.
CASSQNPSNTEAFF
TGTGCCAGCAGCCAAAATCCATCGAACACTGAAGCTTTCTTT
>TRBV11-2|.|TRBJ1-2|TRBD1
CASSLVQGGISGYTF
TGTGCCAGCAGCTTAGTACAGGGGGGGATCTCTGGCTACACCTTC
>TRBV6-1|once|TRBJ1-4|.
CASSDAGFREKLFF
TGTGCCAGCAGTGACGCAGGGTTTCGAGAAAAACTGTTTTTT
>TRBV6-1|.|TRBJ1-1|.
CASSEGQRHTEAFF
TGTGCCAGCAGTGAAGGGCAGAGGCACACTGAAGCTTTCTTT
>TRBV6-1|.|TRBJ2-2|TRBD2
CASSRLAGDTGELFF
TGTGCCAGCAGCAGACTAGCGGGAGATACCGGGGAGCTGTTTTTT
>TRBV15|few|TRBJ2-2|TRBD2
CATSRDWASGGELFF
TGTGCCACCAGCAGAGATTGGGCTAGCGGCGGGGAGCTGTTTTTT
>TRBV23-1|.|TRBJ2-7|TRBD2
CASSHPRLGEGSEQYF
TGCGCCAGCAGTCACCCCAGGCTTGGGGAGGGGAGCGAGCAGTACTTC
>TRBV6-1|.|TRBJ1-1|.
CASSDLDHTEAFF
TGTGCCAGCAGTGACCTAGACCACACTGAAGCTTTCTTT
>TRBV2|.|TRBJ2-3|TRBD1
CASLVWTGRKDGTQYF
TGTGCCAGCCTGGTATGGACAGGCAGAAAAGATGGCACGCAGTATTTT
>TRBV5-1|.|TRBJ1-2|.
CASSMTGSGYGYTF
TGCGCCAGCAGCATGACAGGATCCGGCTATGGCTACACCTTC
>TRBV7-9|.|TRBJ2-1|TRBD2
CASSLLAGGEQFF
TGTGCCAGCAGCTTACTAGCGGGGGGTGAGCAGTTCTTC
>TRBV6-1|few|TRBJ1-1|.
CASSSGPNTEAFF
TGTGCCAGCAGTTCAGGGCCTAACACTGAAGCTTTCTTT
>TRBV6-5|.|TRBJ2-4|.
CASRAGSLAKNIQYF
TGTGCCAGCAGGGCAGGATCCCTAGCCAAAAACATTCAGTACTTC
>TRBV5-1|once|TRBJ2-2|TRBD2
CASSRTPAGLVSGELFF
TGCGCCAGCAGCCGAACTCCCGCCGGACTAGTGTCCGGGGAGCTGTTTTTT
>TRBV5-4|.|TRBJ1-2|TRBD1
CASRDRGYGYTF
TGTGCCAGCAGGGACAGGGGCTATGGCTACACCTTC
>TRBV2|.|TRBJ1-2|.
CASSESQTGYYGYTF
TGTGCCAGCAGTGAAAGCCAGACTGGGTATTATGGCTACACCTTC
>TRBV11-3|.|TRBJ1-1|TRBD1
CASSLAGGRNTEAFF
TGTGCCAGCAGCTTAGCAGGGGGTCGGAACACTGAAGCTTTCTTT
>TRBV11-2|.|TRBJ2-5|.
CASSPITTGSRETQYF
TGTGCCAGCAGCCCCATAACTACAGGGTCTAGGGAGACCCAGTACTTC
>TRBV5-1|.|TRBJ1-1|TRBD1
CASSQQGGDTEAFF
TGCGCCAGCAGTCAACAGGGGGGGGACACTGAAGCTTTCTTT
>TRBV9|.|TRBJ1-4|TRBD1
CASSAGQGVNEKLFF
TGTGCCAGCAGCGCAGGACAGGGGGTAAATGAAAAACTGTTTTTT
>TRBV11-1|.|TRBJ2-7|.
CASSSHPFYEQYF
TGTGCCAGCAGCTCACACCCCTTTTACGAGCAGTACTTC
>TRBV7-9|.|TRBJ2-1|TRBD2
CASSRTSGRGYEQFF
TGTGCCAGCAGCCGGACTAGCGGGAGAGGCTATGAGCAGTTCTTC
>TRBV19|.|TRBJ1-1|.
CASSTQGHTEAFF
TGTGCCAGTAGTACCCAGGGGCACACTGAAGCTTTCTTT
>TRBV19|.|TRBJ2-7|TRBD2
CASSPLSGSSYEQYF
TGTGCCAGTAGTCCGCTTAGCGGGAGCTCCTACGAGCAGTACTTC
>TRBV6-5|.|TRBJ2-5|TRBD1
CASSYNPGTGGTQYF
TGTGCCAGCAGTTATAATCCCGGGACAGGGGGGACCCAGTACTTC
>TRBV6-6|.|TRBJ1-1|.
CASSPRGGRTEAFF
TGTGCCAGCAGTCCCCGGGGAGGACGCACTGAAGCTTTCTTT
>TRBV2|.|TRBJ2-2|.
CASSYTVNTGELFF
TGTGCCAGCTCATACACAGTGAACACCGGGGAGCTGTTTTTT
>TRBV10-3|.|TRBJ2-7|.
CAISEGGYEQYF
TGTGCCATCAGTGAGGGAGGCTACGAGCAGTACTTC
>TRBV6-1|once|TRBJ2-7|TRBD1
CASTQTGSYREQYF
TGTGCCAGCACTCAGACAGGGTCGTATCGCGAGCAGTACTTC
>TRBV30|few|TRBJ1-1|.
CASRVVTEAFF
TGTGCCTCCAGGGTGGTGACTGAAGCTTTCTTT
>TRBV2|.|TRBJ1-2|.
CASPENGNYGYTF
TGTGCCAGTCCGGAGAACGGGAACTATGGCTACACCTTC
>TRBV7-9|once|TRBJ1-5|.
CASSLGGGKDQPQHF
TGTGCCAGCAGCTTAGGGGGAGGGAAAGATCAGCCCCAGCATTTT
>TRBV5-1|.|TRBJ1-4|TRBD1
CASSAIYRGTNEKLFF
TGCGCCAGCAGCGCTATCTACAGGGGCACTAATGAAAAACTGTTTTTT
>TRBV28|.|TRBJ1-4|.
CASRSSGAGEKLFF
TGTGCCAGCAGGTCCTCAGGGGCGGGTGAAAAACTGTTTTTT
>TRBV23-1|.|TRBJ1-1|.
CASSLLSRGAFF
TGCGCCAGCAGTCTCTTGAGCAGGGGAGCTTTCTTT
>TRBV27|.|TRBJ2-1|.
CASSLRLPYNEQFF
TGTGCCAGCAGCCTAAGACTCCCCTACAATGAGCAGTTCTTC